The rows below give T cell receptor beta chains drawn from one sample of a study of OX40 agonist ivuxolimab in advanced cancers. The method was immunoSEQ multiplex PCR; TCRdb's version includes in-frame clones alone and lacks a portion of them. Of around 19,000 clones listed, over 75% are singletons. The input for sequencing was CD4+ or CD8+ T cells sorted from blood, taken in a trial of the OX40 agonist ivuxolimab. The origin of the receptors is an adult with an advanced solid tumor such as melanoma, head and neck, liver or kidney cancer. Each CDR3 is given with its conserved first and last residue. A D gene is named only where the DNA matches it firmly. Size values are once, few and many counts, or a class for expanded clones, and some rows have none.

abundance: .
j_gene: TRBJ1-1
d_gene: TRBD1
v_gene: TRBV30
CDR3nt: TGTGCCTGGAGTGTAGCAGGGGGGGATGAAGCTTTCTTT
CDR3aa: CAWSVAGGDEAFF

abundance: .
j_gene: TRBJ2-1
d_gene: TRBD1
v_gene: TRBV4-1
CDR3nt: TGCGCCAGCAGCCAAAGCCATCGGACAGGGAGGAATGAGCAGTTCTTC
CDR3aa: CASSQSHRTGRNEQFF

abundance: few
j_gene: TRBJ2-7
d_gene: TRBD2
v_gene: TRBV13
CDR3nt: TGTGCCAGCAGCTTAGGTGCGGGGGGAGCATACGAGCAGTACTTC
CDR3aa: CASSLGAGGAYEQYF

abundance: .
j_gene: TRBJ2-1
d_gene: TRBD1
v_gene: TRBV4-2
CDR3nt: TGTGCCAGCAGCCAAACGACAGGGGCCAATGAGCAGTTCTTC
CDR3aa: CASSQTTGANEQFF

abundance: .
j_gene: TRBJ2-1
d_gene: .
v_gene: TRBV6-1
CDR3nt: TGTGCCAGTGGCCCTGGAGTTAATGAGCAGTTCTTC
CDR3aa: CASGPGVNEQFF

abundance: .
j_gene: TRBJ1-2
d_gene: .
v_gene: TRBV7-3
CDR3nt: TGTGCCAGCAGCCTGGGGCCTGCGAGGCCGGGCTCCTACACCTTC
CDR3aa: CASSLGPARPGSYTF

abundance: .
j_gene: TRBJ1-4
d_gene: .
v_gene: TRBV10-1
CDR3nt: TGCGCCAGCAGTGAGCGGGTTGCTAATGAAAAACTGTTTTTT
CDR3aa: CASSERVANEKLFF

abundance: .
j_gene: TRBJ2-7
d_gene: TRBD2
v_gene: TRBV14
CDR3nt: TGTGCCAGCAGCCGGCTAGCGGACTCCTACGAGCAGTACTTC
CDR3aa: CASSRLADSYEQYF

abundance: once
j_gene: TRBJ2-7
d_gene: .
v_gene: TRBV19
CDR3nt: TGTGCCAGTAAACCCCAGGGGCGAGCCTACGAGCAGTACTTC
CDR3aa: CASKPQGRAYEQYF

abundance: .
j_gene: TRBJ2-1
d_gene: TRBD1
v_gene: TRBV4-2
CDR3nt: TGTGCCAGCAGCCAACCCTTCTCCCACCCACAGGGGGCTTACAATGAGCAGTTCTTC
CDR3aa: CASSQPFSHPQGAYNEQFF

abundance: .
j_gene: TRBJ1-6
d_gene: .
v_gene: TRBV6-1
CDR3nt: TGTGCCAGCAGTGAAACAGTTAGCTCCTATAATTCACCCCTCCACTTT
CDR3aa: CASSETVSSYNSPLHF

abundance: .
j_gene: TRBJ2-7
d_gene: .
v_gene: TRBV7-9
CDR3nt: TGTGCCAGCAGTGACAGGACTTACGAGCAGTACTTC
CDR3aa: CASSDRTYEQYF

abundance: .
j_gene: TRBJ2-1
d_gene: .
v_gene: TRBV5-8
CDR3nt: TGTGCCAGCAGCTTGAGGGGGATAGCTCGAGATGAGCAGTTCTTC
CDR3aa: CASSLRGIARDEQFF

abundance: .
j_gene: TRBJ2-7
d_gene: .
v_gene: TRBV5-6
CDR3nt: TGTGCCAGCAGCCCCATGGGCAGGGTCTACGAGCAGTACTTC
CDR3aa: CASSPMGRVYEQYF

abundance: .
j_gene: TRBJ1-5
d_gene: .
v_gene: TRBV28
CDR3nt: TGTGCCAGCAGTTTAGACAGGTCGGTCCAGCCCCAGCATTTT
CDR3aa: CASSLDRSVQPQHF

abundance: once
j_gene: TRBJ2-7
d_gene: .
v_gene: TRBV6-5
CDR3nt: TGTGCCAGCAGCCCACTAGGGGGCGAGCAGTACTTC
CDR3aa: CASSPLGGEQYF

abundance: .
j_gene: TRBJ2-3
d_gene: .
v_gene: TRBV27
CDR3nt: TGTGCCAGCAGTGCTATGGATACGCAGTATTTT
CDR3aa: CASSAMDTQYF

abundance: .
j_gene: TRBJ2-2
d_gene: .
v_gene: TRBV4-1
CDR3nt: TGCGCCAGCAGCCAAGATCTCGGTTTGGGTACCGGGGAGCTGTTTTTT
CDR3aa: CASSQDLGLGTGELFF

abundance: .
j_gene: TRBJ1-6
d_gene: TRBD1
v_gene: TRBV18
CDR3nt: TGTGCCAGCTCACCATTCTCGGGACAGAACTATAATTCACCCCTCCACTTT
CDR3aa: CASSPFSGQNYNSPLHF

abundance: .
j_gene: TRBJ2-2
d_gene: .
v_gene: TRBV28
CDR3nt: TGTGCCAGCAGCCTGATGGGGTTCCAGGAGCTGTTTTTT
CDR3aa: CASSLMGFQELFF

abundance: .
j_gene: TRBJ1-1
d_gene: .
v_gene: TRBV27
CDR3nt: TGTGCCAGCAGTACGACGGGGAACACTGAAGCTTTCTTT
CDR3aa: CASSTTGNTEAFF

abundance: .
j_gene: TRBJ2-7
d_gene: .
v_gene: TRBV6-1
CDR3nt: TGTGCCACCCAGGGTGACTATTCCTACGAGCAGTACTTC
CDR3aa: CATQGDYSYEQYF

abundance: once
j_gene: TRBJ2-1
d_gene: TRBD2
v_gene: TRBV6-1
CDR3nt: TGTGCCAGCAGTGAATACACTAGCGGTGGGAATGAGCAGTTCTTC
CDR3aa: CASSEYTSGGNEQFF

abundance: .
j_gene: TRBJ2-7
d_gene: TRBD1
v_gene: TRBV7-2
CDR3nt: TGTGCCAGCAGATCCCCGTTGACAGGGTCCTACGAGCAGTACTTC
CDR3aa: CASRSPLTGSYEQYF

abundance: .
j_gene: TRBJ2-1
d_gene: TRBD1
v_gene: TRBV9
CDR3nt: TGTGCCAGCAGCGGGGAGGCAGGGGGCTTTTGGCAGTTCTTC
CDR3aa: CASSGEAGGFWQFF

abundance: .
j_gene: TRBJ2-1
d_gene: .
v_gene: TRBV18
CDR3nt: TGTGCCAGCTCGCCGGAAAACCAGAGGTCAAGTGAGCAGTTCTTC
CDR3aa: CASSPENQRSSEQFF

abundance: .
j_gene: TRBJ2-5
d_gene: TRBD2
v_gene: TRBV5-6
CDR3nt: TGTGCCAGCAGCTTTAGCGGGAGGCCTCAAGAGACCCAGTACTTC
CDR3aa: CASSFSGRPQETQYF

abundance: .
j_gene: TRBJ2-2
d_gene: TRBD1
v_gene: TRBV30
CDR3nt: TGTGCCTGGAGTGTGGGACAGGGGGCCGGGGAGCTGTTTTTT
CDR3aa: CAWSVGQGAGELFF

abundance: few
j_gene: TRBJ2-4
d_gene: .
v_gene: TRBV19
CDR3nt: TGTGCCAGTAGTATGGTATGGGAGGTCAAAAACATTCAGTACTTC
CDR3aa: CASSMVWEVKNIQYF

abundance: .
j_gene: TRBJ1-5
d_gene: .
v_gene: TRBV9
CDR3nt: TGTGCCAGCAGCGTAGAGGCCCCCCAACCGTTCAATCAGCCCCAGCATTTT
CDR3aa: CASSVEAPQPFNQPQHF

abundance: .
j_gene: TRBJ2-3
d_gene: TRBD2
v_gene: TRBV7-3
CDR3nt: TGTGCCAGCAGCTTAACCGGGGGAAGGCTAGCGGGATCAGATACGCAGTATTTT
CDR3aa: CASSLTGGRLAGSDTQYF

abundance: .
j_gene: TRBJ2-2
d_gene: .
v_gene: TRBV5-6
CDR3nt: TGTGCCAGCACCGTTGCAGGTCCTTACGGGGAGCTGTTTTTT
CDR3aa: CASTVAGPYGELFF

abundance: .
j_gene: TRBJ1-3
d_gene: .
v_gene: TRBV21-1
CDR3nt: TGTGCCAGCAGCCAAGACTGGGCTGGAAACACCATATATTTT
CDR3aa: CASSQDWAGNTIYF

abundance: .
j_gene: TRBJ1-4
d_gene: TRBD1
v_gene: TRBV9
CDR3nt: TGTGCCAGCTCCCGGGACAGGGGTGAAAAACTGTTTTTT
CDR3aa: CASSRDRGEKLFF

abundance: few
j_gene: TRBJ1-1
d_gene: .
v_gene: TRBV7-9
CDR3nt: TGTGCCAGCAGCCTAAAGCCAGCCGAAGCTTTCTTT
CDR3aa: CASSLKPAEAFF

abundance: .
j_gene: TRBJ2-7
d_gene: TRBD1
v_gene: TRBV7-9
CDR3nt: TGTGCCAGCAGCGCGACAGGGTACCACGAGCAGTACTTC
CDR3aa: CASSATGYHEQYF

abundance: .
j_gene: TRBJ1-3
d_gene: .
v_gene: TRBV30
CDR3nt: TGTGCCTGGAGCGGGGAACTTCCTGGAAACACCATATATTTT
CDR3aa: CAWSGELPGNTIYF

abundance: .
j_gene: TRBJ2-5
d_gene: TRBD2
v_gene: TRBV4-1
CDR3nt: TGCGCCAGCAGCCGAGCTAGCGGAGGAGGGAAAGAGACCCAGTACTTC
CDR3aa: CASSRASGGGKETQYF

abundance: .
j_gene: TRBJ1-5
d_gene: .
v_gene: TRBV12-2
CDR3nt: TGTGCAAGTCGCAACCGACAGGGGGTCCGAGTTCAGCCCCAGCATTTT
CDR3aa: CASRNRQGVRVQPQHF

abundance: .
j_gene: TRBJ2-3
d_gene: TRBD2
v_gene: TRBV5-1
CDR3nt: TGCGCCAGCAGCGTCGGGGGGGCCGCAGATACGCAGTATTTT
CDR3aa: CASSVGGAADTQYF

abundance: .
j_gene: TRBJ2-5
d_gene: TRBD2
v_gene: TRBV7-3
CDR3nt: TGTGCCAGCAGCCCGACTAGCGGACGGTGGGCCCAGTACTTC
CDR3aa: CASSPTSGRWAQYF

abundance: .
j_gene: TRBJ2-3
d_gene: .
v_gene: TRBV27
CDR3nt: TGTGCCAGCACTCCCTTCGGGGGAACAGATACGCAGTATTTT
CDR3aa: CASTPFGGTDTQYF

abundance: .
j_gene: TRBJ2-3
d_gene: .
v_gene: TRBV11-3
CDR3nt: TGTGCCAGCAGCGCGGACACAGATACGCAGTATTTT
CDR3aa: CASSADTDTQYF

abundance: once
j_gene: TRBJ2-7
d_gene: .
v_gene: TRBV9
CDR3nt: TGTGCCAGCAGCGAAAGGGGCGCCGGCTTCTACGAGCAGTACTTC
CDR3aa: CASSERGAGFYEQYF

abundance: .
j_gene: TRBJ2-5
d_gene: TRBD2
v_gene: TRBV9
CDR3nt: TGTGCCAGCAGCGTAGGGACTAGCGGGAGCCCACAAGAGACCCAGTACTTC
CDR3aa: CASSVGTSGSPQETQYF

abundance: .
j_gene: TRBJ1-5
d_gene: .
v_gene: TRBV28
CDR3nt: TGTGCCAGCCTCTTAACAGTGTCGCCCAATCAGCCCCAGCATTTT
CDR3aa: CASLLTVSPNQPQHF

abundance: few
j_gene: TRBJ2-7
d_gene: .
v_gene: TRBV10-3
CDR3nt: TGTGCCATCGAAGCCCAGGGACGGGAGCAGTACTTC
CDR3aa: CAIEAQGREQYF

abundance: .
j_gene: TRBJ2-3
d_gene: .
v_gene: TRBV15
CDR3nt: TGTGCCACCACGGACGGCTCTAGCACAGATACGCAGTATTTT
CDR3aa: CATTDGSSTDTQYF

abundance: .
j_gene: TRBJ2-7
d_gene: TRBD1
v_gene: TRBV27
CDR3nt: TGTGCCAGCAGTTTATCCGGACAGGGTTCCTACGAGCAGTACTTC
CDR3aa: CASSLSGQGSYEQYF

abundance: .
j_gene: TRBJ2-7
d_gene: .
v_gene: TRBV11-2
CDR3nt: TGTGCCAGCAGCTTGGGTAGGGTCGGCTACGAGCAGTACTTC
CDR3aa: CASSLGRVGYEQYF

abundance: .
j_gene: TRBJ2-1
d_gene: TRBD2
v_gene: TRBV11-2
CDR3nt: TGTGCCAGCAGCTTCCTAGCGGGGGGGAGGGATGAGCAGTTCTTC
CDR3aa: CASSFLAGGRDEQFF

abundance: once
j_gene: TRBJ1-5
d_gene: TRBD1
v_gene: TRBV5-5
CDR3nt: TGTGCCAGCAGTTCCGGGACAGGAAGCAATCAGCCCCAGCATTTT
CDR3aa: CASSSGTGSNQPQHF

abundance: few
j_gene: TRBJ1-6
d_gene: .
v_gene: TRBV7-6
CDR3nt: TGTGCCAGCAGCTTAGGAGGGGCGGGTTCACCCCTCCACTTT
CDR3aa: CASSLGGAGSPLHF

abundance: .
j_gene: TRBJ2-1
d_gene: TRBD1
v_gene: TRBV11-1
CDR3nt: TGTGCCAGCAGCTTACAGATGGGACAGCTTTCATACAATGAGCAGTTCTTC
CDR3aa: CASSLQMGQLSYNEQFF